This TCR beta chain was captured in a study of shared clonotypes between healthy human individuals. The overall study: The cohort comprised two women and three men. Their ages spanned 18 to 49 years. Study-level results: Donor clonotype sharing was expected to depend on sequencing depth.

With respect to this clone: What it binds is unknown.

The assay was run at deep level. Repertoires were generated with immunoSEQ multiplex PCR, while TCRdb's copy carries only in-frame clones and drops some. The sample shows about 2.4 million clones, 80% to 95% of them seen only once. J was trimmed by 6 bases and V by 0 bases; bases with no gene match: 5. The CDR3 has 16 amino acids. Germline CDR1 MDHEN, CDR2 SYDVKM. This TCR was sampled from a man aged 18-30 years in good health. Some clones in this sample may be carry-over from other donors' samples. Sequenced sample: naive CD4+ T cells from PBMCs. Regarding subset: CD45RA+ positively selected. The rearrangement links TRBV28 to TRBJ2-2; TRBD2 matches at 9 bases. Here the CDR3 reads CASSLWAGGKAGELFF. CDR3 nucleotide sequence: TGTGCCAGCAGTTTATGGGCGGGAGGGAAAGCCGGGGAGCTGTTTTTT.